This T cell receptor beta chain derives from a study of Graves' ophthalmopathy and Graves' hyperthyroidism. General study findings and limits: Also, most clonotypes expanded in the thyroid above 0.001 frequency appeared in blood.

The study amplified TCR beta CDR3 regions using RNA transcripts. Second-round multiplex PCR followed a first-round RT-PCR using HTBI primers. TCRdb itself ran the multiplex PCR reads through MiXCR, one entry per CDR3 protein. This table has 260,000 or so distinct CDR3 sequences, 40% to 50% appearing once. Germline assignment: CDR1 MGHRA and CDR2 YSYEKL. The CDR3 is 15 residues long. Notes on this clonotype: Antigen: not known. One end of the junction varies from germline; a read error may be responsible.

With a duration under 3 months, ophthalmopathy in the donors showed moderate-to-severe activity, CAS ≥3 and NOSPECS ≥4. The V and J genes are TRBV4-1 and TRBJ1-4, with a weak D call TRBD1 (5 bases). Sample: peripheral blood. The clonotype was recovered from an adult man with Graves' ophthalmopathy. In nucleotides, the CDR3 is TGTGCCAGCAGCCAGGCCAGGGCGATAGAGGAAAAACTGTTTTTT. Amino acid sequence: CASSQARAIEEKLFF.